The present T cell receptor beta chain was sequenced within a study of shared clonotypes between healthy human individuals. Whole-study results and caveats: Investigators collected only blood, and repertoires in tissues likely differ.

CDR1 is SEHNR and CDR2 is FQNEAQ in the germline V gene (reference sequence). CDR3 size: 13 residues. V was clipped by 5 bases and J by 7 bases, with 11 bases between them. In regard to this clone: Its antigen is as yet unknown.

Clones were read by immunoSEQ multiplex PCR, and TCRdb kept only the in-frame ones, dropping some. The repertoire includes fewer than 1.6 million clones, approximately 98.5% of them detected once, and roughly 0.36% sits in the top ten. This TCR was sampled from a man aged 25 to 40 in good health. Sample: naive CD4+ T cells sorted from blood. Subset of the sample: CD45RA+ positively selected. This sequence joins TRBV7-9 and TRBJ2-2; D is uncertain. The CDR3 nucleotides are TGTGCCAGCAGCCAGATATCTTTCGGGGAGCTGTTTTTT. This encodes CASSQISFGELFF.